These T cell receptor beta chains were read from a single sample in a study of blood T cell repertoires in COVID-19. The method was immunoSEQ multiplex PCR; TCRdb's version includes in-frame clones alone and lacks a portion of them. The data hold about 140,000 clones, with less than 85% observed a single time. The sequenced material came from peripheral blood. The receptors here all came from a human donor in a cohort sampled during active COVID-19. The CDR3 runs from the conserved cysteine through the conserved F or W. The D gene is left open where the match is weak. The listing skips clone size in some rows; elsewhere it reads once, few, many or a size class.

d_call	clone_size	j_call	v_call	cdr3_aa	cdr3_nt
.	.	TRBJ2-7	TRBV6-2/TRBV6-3	CASSPSSNWAGQYF	TGTGCCAGCAGCCCGAGCTCAAATTGGGCAGGGCAGTACTTC
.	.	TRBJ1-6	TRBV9	CASSVGRENSPLHF	TGTGCCAGCAGCGTGGGCCGGGAAAATTCACCCCTCCACTTT
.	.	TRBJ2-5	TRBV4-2	CASSQGGQQETQYF	TGTGCCAGCAGCCAAGGGGGGCAGCAAGAGACCCAGTACTTC
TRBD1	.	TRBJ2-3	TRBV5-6	CASSLTGVADTQYF	TGTGCCAGCAGCTTGACAGGGGTGGCAGATACGCAGTATTTT
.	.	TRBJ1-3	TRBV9	CASSVTPEGLSGNTIYF	TGTGCCAGCAGCGTAACCCCAGAGGGACTCTCTGGAAACACCATATATTTT
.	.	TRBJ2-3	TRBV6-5	CASSPDFTDTQYF	TGTGCCAGCAGCCCGGACTTCACAGATACGCAGTATTTT
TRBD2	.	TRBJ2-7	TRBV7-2	CASSPGGGLEQYF	TGTGCCAGCAGCCCGGGGGGAGGTCTCGAGCAGTACTTC
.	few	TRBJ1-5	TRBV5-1	CASSLDGNSNQPQHF	TGCGCCAGCAGCTTGGACGGGAATAGCAATCAGCCCCAGCATTTT
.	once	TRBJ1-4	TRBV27	CASSLNGVTNEKLFF	TGTGCCAGCAGTTTAAACGGGGTGACTAATGAAAAACTGTTTTTT
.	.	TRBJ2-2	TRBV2	CASYPGTHTGELFF	TGTGCCAGCTACCCCGGGACTCACACCGGGGAGCTGTTTTTT
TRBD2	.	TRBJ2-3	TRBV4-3	CASSQGFSGGASDTQYF	TGCGCCAGCAGCCAAGGCTTTAGCGGGGGGGCATCAGATACGCAGTATTTT
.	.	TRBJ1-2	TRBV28	CASSSGQTIYGYTF	TGTGCCAGCAGTTCAGGACAGACCATCTATGGCTACACCTTC
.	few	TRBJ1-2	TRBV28	CASSAPGGARYGYTF	TGTGCCAGCAGTGCCCCGGGGGGGGCGAGGTATGGCTACACCTTC
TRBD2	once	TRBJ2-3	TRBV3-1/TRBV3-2	CASSQGTSGGAVTDTQYF	TGTGCCAGCAGCCAGGGTACTAGCGGGGGGGCAGTTACAGATACGCAGTATTTT
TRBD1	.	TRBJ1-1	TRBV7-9	CASSLEQGRTEAFF	TGTGCCAGCAGCTTAGAACAGGGGAGGACTGAAGCTTTCTTT
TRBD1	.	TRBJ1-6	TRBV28	CASRGTGQSDSPLHF	TGTGCCAGCAGAGGGACAGGTCAATCGGATTCACCCCTCCACTTT
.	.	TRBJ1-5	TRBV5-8	CASTDIWTTDFSNQPQHF	TGTGCCAGCACCGATATCTGGACAACAGATTTTAGCAATCAGCCCCAGCATTTT
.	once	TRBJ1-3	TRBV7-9	CASSPRGESSGNTIYF	TGTGCCAGCAGCCCCAGGGGAGAAAGCTCTGGAAACACCATATATTTT
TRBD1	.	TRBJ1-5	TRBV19	CASTDRGRSVSNQPQHF	TGTGCCAGTACCGACAGGGGGCGTTCTGTCAGCAATCAGCCCCAGCATTTT
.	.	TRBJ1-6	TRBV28	CASTRSSGTGNSPLHF	TGTGCCAGCACCAGAAGCAGCGGGACGGGTAATTCACCCCTCCACTTT
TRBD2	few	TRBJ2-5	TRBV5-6	CASSPPSGGDQETQYF	TGTGCCAGCAGCCCACCTAGCGGGGGGGACCAAGAGACCCAGTACTTC
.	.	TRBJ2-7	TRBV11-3	CASSRDTTNEQYF	TGTGCCAGCAGTAGAGACACCACCAACGAGCAGTACTTC
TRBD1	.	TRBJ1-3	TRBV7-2	CASSQGQFHSGNTIYF	TGTGCCAGCAGCCAGGGACAGTTCCACTCTGGAAACACCATATATTTT
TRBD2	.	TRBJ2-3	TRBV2	CASTERGADTQYF	TGTGCCAGTACTGAGCGGGGGGCAGATACGCAGTATTTT
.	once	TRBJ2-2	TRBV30	CAWNRANTGELFF	TGTGCCTGGAATCGAGCGAACACCGGGGAGCTGTTTTTT
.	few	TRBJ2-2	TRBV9	CASGIGTGNTGELFF	TGTGCCAGCGGAATAGGTACAGGGAACACCGGGGAGCTGTTTTTT
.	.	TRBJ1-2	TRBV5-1	CASSFSDRTSNYGYTF	TGCGCCAGCAGCTTCTCGGACAGAACTTCTAACTATGGCTACACCTTC
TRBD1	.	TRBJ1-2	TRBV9	CASSEGQDGYTF	TGTGCCAGCAGCGAGGGACAGGATGGCTACACCTTC
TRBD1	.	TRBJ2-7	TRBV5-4	CASRAGTGNTEPYF	TGTGCCAGCAGGGCCGGGACAGGGAACACCGAACCGTACTTC
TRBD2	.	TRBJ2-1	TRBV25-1	CASIKSGTSYNEQFF	TGTGCCAGCATTAAATCCGGGACTAGCTACAATGAGCAGTTCTTC
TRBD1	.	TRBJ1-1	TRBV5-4	CASSGGTGVRSSGTPTEAFF	TGTGCCAGCAGCGGAGGGACAGGAGTTAGAAGCAGCGGGACCCCCACTGAAGCTTTCTTT
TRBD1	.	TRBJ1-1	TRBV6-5	CASSYSGQATEAFF	TGTGCCAGCAGTTACTCGGGACAGGCCACTGAAGCTTTCTTT
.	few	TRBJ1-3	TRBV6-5	CASSYGGSLGNTIYF	TGTGCCAGCAGTTACGGAGGATCGCTAGGAAACACCATATATTTT
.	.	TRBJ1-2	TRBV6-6	CASSYKEEGGYTF	TGTGCCAGCAGTTACAAGGAGGAGGGAGGCTACACCTTC
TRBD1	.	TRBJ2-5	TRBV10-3	CAISPGGSQETQYF	TGTGCCATCAGTCCAGGGGGCTCCCAAGAGACCCAGTACTTC
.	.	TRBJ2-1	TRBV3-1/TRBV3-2	CASSMGASYNEQFF	TGTGCCAGCAGCATGGGGGCCTCCTACAATGAGCAGTTCTTC
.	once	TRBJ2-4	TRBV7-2	CASSPGLADIQYF	TGTGCCAGCAGCCCAGGGTTAGCGGACATTCAGTACTTC
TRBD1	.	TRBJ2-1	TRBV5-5	CASSLVSPGGSYNEQFF	TGTGCCAGCAGCTTGGTATCTCCAGGGGGCTCCTACAATGAGCAGTTCTTC
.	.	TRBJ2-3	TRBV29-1	CSVGGAHRTDTQYF	TGCAGCGTGGGGGGGGCGCACCGCACAGATACGCAGTATTTT
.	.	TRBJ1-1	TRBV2	CASNRGGNTEAFF	TGTGCCAGCAATCGGGGGGGGAACACTGAAGCTTTCTTT
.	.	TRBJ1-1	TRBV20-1	CSASATWNTEAFF	TGCAGTGCTAGTGCCACTTGGAACACTGAAGCTTTCTTT
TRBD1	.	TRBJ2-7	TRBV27	CASSSGQGDPIPYEQYF	TGTGCCAGCAGTTCGGGACAGGGGGATCCAATCCCCTACGAGCAGTACTTC
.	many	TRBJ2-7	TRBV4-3	CASSQERVASYEQYF	TGCGCCAGCAGCCAGGAGAGGGTCGCCTCCTACGAGCAGTACTTC
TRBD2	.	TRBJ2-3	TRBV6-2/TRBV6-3	CASSRGGSTDTQYF	TGTGCCAGCAGTCGGGGGGGAAGCACAGATACGCAGTATTTT
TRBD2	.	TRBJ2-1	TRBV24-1	CATSDPSGLAGGDEQFF	TGTGCCACCAGTGACCCCTCAGGACTAGCGGGGGGCGATGAGCAGTTCTTC
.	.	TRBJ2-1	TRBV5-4	CASSRTESSYNEQFF	TGTGCCAGCAGCAGGACTGAGAGCTCCTACAATGAGCAGTTCTTC
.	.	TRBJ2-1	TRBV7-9	CASSPRGNSYNEQFF	TGTGCCAGCAGCCCCCGGGGTAACTCCTACAATGAGCAGTTCTTC
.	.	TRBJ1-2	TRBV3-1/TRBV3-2	CASSQAGGNYGYTF	TGTGCCAGCAGCCAAGCCGGGGGTAACTATGGCTACACCTTC
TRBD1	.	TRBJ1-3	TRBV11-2	CASSRGQPSGNTIYF	TGTGCCAGCAGTCGGGGACAGCCCTCTGGAAACACCATATATTTT
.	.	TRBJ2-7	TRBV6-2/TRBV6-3	CASSYVGDYEQYF	TGTGCCAGCAGTTATGTCGGGGACTACGAGCAGTACTTC
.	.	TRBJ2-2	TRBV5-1	CASSLGQTNTGELFF	TGCGCCAGCAGCTTGGGACAGACGAACACCGGGGAGCTGTTTTTT
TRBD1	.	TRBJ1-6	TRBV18	CASSPYPLGQGGGSPLHF	TGTGCCAGCTCACCCTACCCTTTGGGACAGGGCGGAGGTTCACCCCTCCACTTT
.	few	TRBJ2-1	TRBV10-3	CAISVWGRTYNEQFF	TGTGCCATCAGTGTGTGGGGGCGTACCTACAATGAGCAGTTCTTC
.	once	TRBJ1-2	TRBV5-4	CASSSPGETGYTF	TGTGCCAGCAGCTCCCCGGGGGAAACTGGCTACACCTTC
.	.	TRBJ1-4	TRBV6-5	CASSYGRVGEKLFF	TGTGCCAGCAGTTACGGCAGGGTCGGCGAAAAACTGTTTTTT
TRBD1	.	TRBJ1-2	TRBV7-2	CASSPRGQGALYGYTF	TGTGCCAGCAGCCCTAGGGGACAGGGGGCCCTCTATGGCTACACCTTC
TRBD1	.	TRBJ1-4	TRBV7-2	CASSLSGTGDEKLFF	TGTGCCAGCAGCTTATCGGGGACAGGGGACGAAAAACTGTTTTTT